The present T cell receptor beta chain was sequenced within a study of monozygotic twins with inflammatory bowel disease. The study, taken as a whole, reports: IBD patients, compared with healthy twins, shared fewer clonotypes with others (especially with disease activity).

The authors used 3500 ng of total RNA per TCR library. The template switching step added UMIs that contained a 6-nucleotide sample barcode. TCRdb reanalyzed the 5' RACE reads and collapses them to one entry per CDR3 protein, without DNA. This table lists some 200,000 distinct CDR3 sequences. With regard to this clonotype: The antigen is not known.

One blood sample of 2 to 2.5 ml was taken from each donor. The sequencing sample was made of blood. The clonotype comes from a human donor with ulcerative colitis or Crohn's disease, or a healthy co-twin of an affected twin (not recorded which).

CDR3 sequence: CASRGTDGEQFF. This rearrangement joins TRBV7-9 to TRBJ2-1; no DNA is available, so the TRBD1 call from TCRdb remains unchecked. The CDR3 extends over 12 amino acids. CDR1 SEHNR and CDR2 FQNEAQ come from the germline V gene (reference sequence).